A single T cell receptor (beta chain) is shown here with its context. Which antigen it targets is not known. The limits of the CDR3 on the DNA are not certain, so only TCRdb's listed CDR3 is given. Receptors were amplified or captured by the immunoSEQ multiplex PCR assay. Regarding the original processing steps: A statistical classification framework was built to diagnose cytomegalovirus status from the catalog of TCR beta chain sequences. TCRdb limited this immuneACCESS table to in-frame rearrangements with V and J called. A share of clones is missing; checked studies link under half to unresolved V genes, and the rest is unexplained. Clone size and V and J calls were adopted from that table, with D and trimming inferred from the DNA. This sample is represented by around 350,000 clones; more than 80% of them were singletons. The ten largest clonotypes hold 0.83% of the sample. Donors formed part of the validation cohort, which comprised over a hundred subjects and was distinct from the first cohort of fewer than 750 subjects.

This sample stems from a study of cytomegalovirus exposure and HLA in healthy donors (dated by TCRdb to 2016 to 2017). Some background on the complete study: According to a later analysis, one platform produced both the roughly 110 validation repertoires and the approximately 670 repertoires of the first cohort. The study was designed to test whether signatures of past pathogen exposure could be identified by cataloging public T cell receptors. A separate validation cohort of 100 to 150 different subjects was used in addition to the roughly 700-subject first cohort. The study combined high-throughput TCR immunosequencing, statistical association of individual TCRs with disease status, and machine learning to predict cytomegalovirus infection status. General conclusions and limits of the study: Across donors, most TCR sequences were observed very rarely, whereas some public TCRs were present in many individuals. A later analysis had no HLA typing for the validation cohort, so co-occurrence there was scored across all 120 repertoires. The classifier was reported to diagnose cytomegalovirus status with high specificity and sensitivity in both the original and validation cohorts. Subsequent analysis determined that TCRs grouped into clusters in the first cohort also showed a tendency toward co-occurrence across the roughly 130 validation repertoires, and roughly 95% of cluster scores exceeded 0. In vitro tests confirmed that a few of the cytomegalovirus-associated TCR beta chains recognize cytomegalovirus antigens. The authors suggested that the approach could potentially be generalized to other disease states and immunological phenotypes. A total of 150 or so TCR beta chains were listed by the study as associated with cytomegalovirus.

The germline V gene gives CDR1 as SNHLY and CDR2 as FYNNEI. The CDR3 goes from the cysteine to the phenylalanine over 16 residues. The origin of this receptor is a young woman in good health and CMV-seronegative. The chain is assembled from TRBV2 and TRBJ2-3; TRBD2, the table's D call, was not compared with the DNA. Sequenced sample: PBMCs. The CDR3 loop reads CASILGLSGYTDTQYF.